This TCR beta chain appears in the sequencing data of a study of cytomegalovirus exposure and HLA in healthy donors. Germline CDR1 reads LNHNV; CDR2 reads YYDKDF (reference sequence). V was cut by 1 base and J by 6 bases, with 10 bases left in between. CDR3 length: 15 residues. The PCR had 60 Vbeta and 13 Jbeta primers. Method: immunoSEQ multiplex PCR; TCRdb's copy keeps in-frame clones and lacks some. The table includes about 160,000 clones, around 80% detected once. Broader study findings: The classifier, whose performance was assessed in both the original and validation cohorts, reportedly diagnosed cytomegalovirus status with high specificity and sensitivity. Only CMV serostatus was available as immune exposure information.

A remark on this clone: Its antigen is currently unknown.

The gene calls are TRBV15 and TRBJ1-6; D is perhaps TRBD1 (5 bases). The TCR comes from a male donor in good health and CMV-seronegative. Sequenced input: PBMCs. CDR3 residues: CATSRARAPNSPLHF. The DNA for the CDR3 is TGTGCCACCAGCAGAGCCAGGGCCCCTAATTCACCCCTCCACTTT. The complete variable domain, with remaining parts taken from reference TRBV15 and TRBJ1-6, reads DAMVIQNPRYQVTQFGKPVTLSCSQTLNHNVMYWYQQKSSQAPKLLFHYYDKDFNNEADTPDNFQSRRPNTSFCFLDIRSPGLGDTAMYLCATSRARAPNSPLHFGNGTRLTVT.